This TCR beta chain stems from a study of cytomegalovirus exposure and HLA in healthy donors. With regard to this clone: Its antigen is undetermined.

The CDR3 has 15 amino acids. Germline V gene data show CDR1 as SGHVS and CDR2 as FQNEAQ. Trimming took 4 bases from V and 1 from J, leaving 13 bases between them. Study findings and constraints: Earlier analysis found most TCR beta V segments productive about 90% or about 30% of the time.

With 60 Vbeta and 13 Jbeta primers, the PCR was carried out. Sequencing was performed with immunoSEQ multiplex PCR; in TCRdb, only in-frame clones are kept and a portion is missing. The sample lists 130,000 to 150,000 clones, roughly 68% seen once, with less than 5% in the top ten. Sequencing was done on a sample of PBMCs. The TCR was taken from a man aged 60-69 years in good health and CMV-seronegative. The chain recombines TRBV7-8 with TRBJ1-2, with D possibly TRBD1 on 6 matching bases. The CDR3 protein is CASSSRGGGNYGYTF. CDR3 nucleotides: TGTGCCAGCAGCTCCCGGGGGGGCGGTAACTATGGCTACACCTTC.